These 28 T cell receptor beta chains were all obtained from the same sample, sequenced in a study of T cell responses to AZD1222 COVID-19 vaccine. TCRdb keeps only in-frame clones here, not all; method: immunoSEQ multiplex PCR. In the table there are about 120,000 clones, approximately 89% of which are singletons. The sample was peripheral blood, taken on day 0 of AZD1222 vaccination. These receptors were obtained from an adult in good health.

This rearrangement joins TRBV30 to TRBJ1-5; D call uncertain. Trimming took off 3 bases at V and 4 bases at J, with 10 bases between the two ends. The CDR3 has 13 amino acids. The V gene's germline CDR1 is GTSNPN and CDR2 SVGIG (reference sequence). The chain's CDR3 is CAWSPDLNQPQHF. CDR3 sequence (DNA): TGTGCCTGGAGCCCGGACCTTAATCAGCCCCAGCATTTT.

The rearrangement joins TRBV28 to TRBJ1-2; 8 nucleotides line up with TRBD1. This CDR3 comprises 16 residues. The ends lost 5 bases at V and 2 bases at J; junction bases unmatched: 10. The germline gives CDR1 MDHEN, CDR2 SYDVKM. The CDR3 sequence: CASSTPGQGANYGYTF. The DNA for the CDR3 is TGTGCCAGCAGTACGCCCGGACAGGGCGCCAACTATGGCTACACCTTC.

V is TRBV19 and J is TRBJ2-7, with D hard to call. The germline V and J ends were trimmed by 5 bases and 1 base, with 9 bases remaining between them. CDR1 is LNHDA and CDR2 is SQIVND in the germline V gene (reference sequence). The CDR3 consists of 13 residues. The CDR3, as DNA: TGTGCCAGTAGTCTCGGGTCTTCCTACGAGCAGTACTTC. It specifies CASSLGSSYEQYF.

This chain links TRBV7-9 with TRBJ1-5; the D gene is possibly TRBD1 (5 bases). V was clipped by 1 base and J by 4 bases, with 8 bases between them. The CDR3 covers 14 residues. Germline values: CDR1 SEHNR, CDR2 FQNEAQ (reference sequence). Here the CDR3 reads CASSLDGANQPQHF. The DNA for the CDR3 is TGTGCCAGCAGCTTAGACGGGGCGAATCAGCCCCAGCATTTT.

This chain connects TRBV19 to TRBJ1-4; D ambiguous. From germline, CDR1 is LNHDA and CDR2 SQIVND (reference sequence). V shed 6 bases and J shed 7 bases, with 12 bases lying between them. This CDR3 is 13 amino acids long. The CDR3: CASSEDLGEKLFF. DNA of the CDR3: TGTGCCAGTAGCGAGGATTTGGGTGAAAAACTGTTTTTT.

This clone was recorded only once. V gene TRBV7-6 combines with J gene TRBJ2-2; D might be TRBD1 (5 bases). CDR1 SGHVS and CDR2 FNYEAQ come from the germline V gene. Trimming removed 1 base at V and 4 bases at J, with 13 bases between. This CDR3 contains 16 residues. The CDR3 is CASSLDVGLGTGELFF. The CDR3 coding sequence is TGTGCCAGCAGCTTAGATGTGGGGCTCGGCACCGGGGAGCTGTTTTTT.

The chain is built from TRBV2 and TRBJ1-2; weak D call: TRBD1 (5 bases). V lost 5 bases to trimming and J lost 4 bases, with 14 bases between them. The CDR3 sequence is 14 residues long. CDR1 is SNHLY and CDR2 is FYNNEI in the germline V gene. CDR3 nucleotide sequence: TGTGCCAGCAGTCCCCGGGACTGGAGCTATGGCTACACCTTC. Its protein is CASSPRDWSYGYTF.

The chain employs TRBV19 and TRBJ1-2, with D perhaps matching TRBD1 (6 bases). The germline gives CDR1 LNHDA, CDR2 SQIVND (reference sequence). V was cut by 9 bases and J by 3 bases, with 11 bases left in between. The CDR3 has 12 residues. CDR3 DNA: TGTGCCAGCCGGGGGCCGGACTATGGCTACACCTTC. Encoded protein: CASRGPDYGYTF.

The chain couples TRBV18 to TRBJ1-4; D ambiguous. CDR3 length equals 17 residues. V lost 2 bases and J lost 3, with 16 bases in between. Germline V gene lookup returns CDR1 KGHSH and CDR2 LQKENI. In DNA form, the CDR3 reads TGTGCCAGCTCACCAAACGGCCCCACCGCCTCTAATGAAAAACTGTTTTTT. Encoded protein: CASSPNGPTASNEKLFF.

J is TRBJ1-1 and V is TRBV5-8; D gene uncertain. The CDR3 covers 14 residues. Trimming shortened V by 0 bases and J by 6 bases, and 12 bases separated the two germline ends. Germline values: CDR1 SGHTS, CDR2 YDEGEE. The CDR3 DNA reads TGTGCCAGCAGCTTGGTGGCCCTGCGCTCTGAAGCTTTCTTT. This translates into CASSLVALRSEAFF.

The genes are TRBV6-5 and TRBJ1-1; D call uncertain. Deletions cut 5 bases from V and 2 bases from J, with 12 bases between. This CDR3 has 14 residues. CDR1 MNHEY and CDR2 SVGAGI come from the germline V gene. The CDR3 DNA is TGTGCCAGCAGTAGTACCCCCAGTAACACTGAAGCTTTCTTT. Residues: CASSSTPSNTEAFF.

The chain combines TRBV6-5 with TRBJ2-3; no clear D gene. Germline values: CDR1 MNHEY, CDR2 SVGAGI. Trimming removed 5 bases from V and 5 bases from J, with 14 bases in between. The CDR3 length is 14 residues. CDR3 nucleotides: TGTGCCAGCAGTCACGACACCGGGCTAGATACGCAGTATTTT. Translation gives CASSHDTGLDTQYF.

The chain recombines TRBV12-5 with TRBJ2-1; the D is unclear. The germline V and J ends were trimmed by 2 bases and 0 bases, with 17 bases remaining between them. The germline gives CDR1 LGHNT, CDR2 FRNRAP. The length of the CDR3 is 18 residues. In DNA form, the CDR3 reads TGTGCTAGTGGTTTGCTGCCGGACGGAGTCAGCTCCTACAATGAGCAGTTCTTC. This translates into CASGLLPDGVSSYNEQFF.

The rearrangement links TRBV7-8 to TRBJ1-4; unclear D gene. This CDR3 contains 14 residues. V shed 5 bases and J shed 4 bases, with 11 bases lying between them. Germline CDR1 SGHVS, CDR2 FQNEAQ. CDR3 residues: CASSPRTNNEKLFF. The CDR3 nucleotides read TGTGCCAGCAGCCCCAGGACGAATAATGAAAAACTGTTTTTT.

The chain joins TRBV12-3 or TRBV12-4 to TRBJ1-1, with unresolved D. This CDR3 region has 11 residues. V lost 2 bases to trimming and J lost 11 bases, with 9 bases between them. This CDR3 reads CASSLRLVAFF. CDR3 nucleotide sequence: TGTGCCAGCAGTTTACGATTAGTGGCTTTCTTT.

This clone has a single count. The chain carries TRBV27 and TRBJ2-3; D is unclear. Germline V gene lookup returns CDR1 MNHEY and CDR2 SMNVEV (reference sequence). Deletions cut 3 bases from V and 4 bases from J, with 8 bases between. This CDR3 has 13 amino acids. CDR3: CASSFGGPDTQYF. Written as DNA, the CDR3 is TGTGCCAGCAGTTTCGGCGGCCCAGATACGCAGTATTTT.

The chain combines TRBV2 with TRBJ1-1; no firm D call. Per germline, CDR1 SNHLY and CDR2 FYNNEI. The V gene lost 5 bases and the J gene lost 3 bases, with 10 bases spanning the gap. CDR3 size: 13 residues. CDR3 bases: TGTGCCAGCAGTTTGATATCTCACACTGAAGCTTTCTTT. Its translation is CASSLISHTEAFF.

The J gene is TRBJ2-7, the V gene TRBV5-5, with 8 positions matching TRBD2. This CDR3 has 17 amino acids. Unmatched junction bases numbered 14, after V lost 0 bases and J lost 6 bases. Germline V CDR1 and CDR2: SGHKS, YYEKEE (reference sequence). In DNA, the CDR3 is TGTGCCAGCAGCTTGGGTGGCGACCCCCGCGCGGGAGGCGAGCAGTACTTC. Translated, it gives CASSLGGDPRAGGEQYF.

The J gene is TRBJ1-4, the V gene TRBV12-3 or TRBV12-4; no definite D call. With 3 bases removed from V and 10 bases from J, the gap between germline ends came to 9 bases. The CDR3 consists of 12 residues. The CDR3 protein is CASSFVGGKLFF. In DNA, the CDR3 is TGTGCCAGCAGTTTTGTTGGAGGAAAACTGTTTTTT.

The rearrangement joins TRBV3-1 (or the pseudogene TRBV3-2) to TRBJ2-3; 7 bases align to TRBD2. V trimming: 3 bases; J trimming: 5 bases; junction bases outside the gene matches: 2. Per the germline V gene, CDR1 is LGHDT and CDR2 is YNNKEL (reference sequence). The CDR3 covers 13 residues. CDR3 coding DNA: TGTGCCAGCAGCCAGGGGGGGGTAGATACGCAGTATTTT. Its protein product is CASSQGGVDTQYF.

This sequence joins TRBV2 and TRBJ1-4; the match to TRBD1 covers 12 bases. The junction had 8 bases not matched to a gene; V was cut back by 7 bases and J by 8 bases. CDR1 is SNHLY and CDR2 is FYNNEI in the germline V gene. This CDR3 region has 15 residues. This CDR3 is CASKAGTGGKEKLFF. CDR3 in DNA: TGTGCCAGCAAAGCCGGGACAGGGGGCAAAGAAAAACTGTTTTTT. The complete variable domain, with remaining parts taken from reference TRBV2 and TRBJ1-4, reads EPEVTQTPSHQVTQMGQEVILRCVPISNHLYFYWYRQILGQKVEFLVSFYNNEISEKSEIFDDQFSVERPDGSNFTLKIRSTKLEDSAMYFCASKAGTGGKEKLFFGSGTQLSVL.

V and J are TRBV6-5 and TRBJ2-3; 7 positions match TRBD1. CDR3 size: 15 residues. CDR1 is MNHEY and CDR2 is SVGAGI in the germline V gene. The junction had 7 bases not matched to a gene; V was cut back by 2 bases and J by 5 bases. This chain's CDR3 is CASSYPTGSRDTQYF. The CDR3 coding sequence is TGTGCCAGCAGTTACCCGACAGGGTCGAGAGATACGCAGTATTTT.

The rearrangement uses TRBV29-1 and TRBJ1-1, with D uncertain. V lost 4 bases and J 4 bases, leaving 7 bases between the germline ends. The CDR3 spans 11 residues. Germline V gene data show CDR1 as SQVTM and CDR2 as ANQGSEA. CDR3 in DNA: TGCAGCGTTGGGTACCGCACTGAAGCTTTCTTT. Translated: CSVGYRTEAFF. Full variable domain (remainder filled in from reference TRBV29-1 and TRBJ1-1): SAVISQKPSRDICQRGTSLTIQCQVDSQVTMMFWYRQQPGQSLTLIATANQGSEATYESGFVIDKFPISRPNLTFSTLTVSNMSPEDSSIYLCSVGYRTEAFFGQGTRLTVV.

The chain joins TRBV29-1 to TRBJ2-7, with D possibly being TRBD1 (5 bases). CDR1 SQVTM and CDR2 ANQGSEA come from the germline V gene. V lost 7 bases, J lost 3 bases, and 13 bases lay in between. The CDR3 sequence is 12 residues long. DNA of the CDR3: TGCAGCGCCCAGGGCAGCCTCTACGAGCAGTACTTC. This codes for CSAQGSLYEQYF.

The chain joins TRBV5-4 to TRBJ1-2; D is perhaps TRBD1 (5 bases). V was clipped by 3 bases and J by 4 bases, with 13 bases between them. In germline, CDR1 is SGHNT, CDR2 YYREEE (reference sequence). This CDR3 contains 14 residues. The CDR3 is CASSSLQGSYGYTF. The CDR3, as DNA: TGTGCCAGCAGCTCCCTTCAGGGTAGCTATGGCTACACCTTC.

V gene TRBV5-4 combines with J gene TRBJ1-2; tentative D call: TRBD1 (6 bases). The CDR3 length is 13 residues. The V gene lost 2 bases and the J gene lost 9 bases, with 14 bases spanning the gap. CDR1 SGHNT and CDR2 YYREEE come from the germline V gene (reference sequence). The CDR3 DNA reads TGTGCCAGCAGCTTACAGGGAGGACTGAGCTACACCTTC. Its translation: CASSLQGGLSYTF.

This clone showed up just once. V gene TRBV7-8 combines with J gene TRBJ2-3, with a weak D call TRBD2 (5 bases). The germline V and J ends were trimmed by 5 bases and 5 bases, with 17 bases remaining between them. CDR1 and CDR2 from the germline V gene are SGHVS and FQNEAQ. The CDR3 length is 15 residues. The CDR3 here is CASSRSGLGRDTQYF. CDR3 nucleotide sequence: TGTGCCAGCAGCCGAAGCGGATTAGGACGAGATACGCAGTATTTT.

This chain links TRBV4-1 with TRBJ1-5; weak D call: TRBD1 (5 bases). Between the trimmed V and J ends, which lost 0 bases and 3 bases, there was a span of 12 bases. This CDR3 region has 16 residues. Germline V gene sequence: CDR1 MGHRA, CDR2 YSYEKL. The chain's CDR3 is CASSQEWRGDNQPQHF. The CDR3 DNA reads as TGCGCCAGCAGCCAAGAGTGGCGGGGGGACAATCAGCCCCAGCATTTT.